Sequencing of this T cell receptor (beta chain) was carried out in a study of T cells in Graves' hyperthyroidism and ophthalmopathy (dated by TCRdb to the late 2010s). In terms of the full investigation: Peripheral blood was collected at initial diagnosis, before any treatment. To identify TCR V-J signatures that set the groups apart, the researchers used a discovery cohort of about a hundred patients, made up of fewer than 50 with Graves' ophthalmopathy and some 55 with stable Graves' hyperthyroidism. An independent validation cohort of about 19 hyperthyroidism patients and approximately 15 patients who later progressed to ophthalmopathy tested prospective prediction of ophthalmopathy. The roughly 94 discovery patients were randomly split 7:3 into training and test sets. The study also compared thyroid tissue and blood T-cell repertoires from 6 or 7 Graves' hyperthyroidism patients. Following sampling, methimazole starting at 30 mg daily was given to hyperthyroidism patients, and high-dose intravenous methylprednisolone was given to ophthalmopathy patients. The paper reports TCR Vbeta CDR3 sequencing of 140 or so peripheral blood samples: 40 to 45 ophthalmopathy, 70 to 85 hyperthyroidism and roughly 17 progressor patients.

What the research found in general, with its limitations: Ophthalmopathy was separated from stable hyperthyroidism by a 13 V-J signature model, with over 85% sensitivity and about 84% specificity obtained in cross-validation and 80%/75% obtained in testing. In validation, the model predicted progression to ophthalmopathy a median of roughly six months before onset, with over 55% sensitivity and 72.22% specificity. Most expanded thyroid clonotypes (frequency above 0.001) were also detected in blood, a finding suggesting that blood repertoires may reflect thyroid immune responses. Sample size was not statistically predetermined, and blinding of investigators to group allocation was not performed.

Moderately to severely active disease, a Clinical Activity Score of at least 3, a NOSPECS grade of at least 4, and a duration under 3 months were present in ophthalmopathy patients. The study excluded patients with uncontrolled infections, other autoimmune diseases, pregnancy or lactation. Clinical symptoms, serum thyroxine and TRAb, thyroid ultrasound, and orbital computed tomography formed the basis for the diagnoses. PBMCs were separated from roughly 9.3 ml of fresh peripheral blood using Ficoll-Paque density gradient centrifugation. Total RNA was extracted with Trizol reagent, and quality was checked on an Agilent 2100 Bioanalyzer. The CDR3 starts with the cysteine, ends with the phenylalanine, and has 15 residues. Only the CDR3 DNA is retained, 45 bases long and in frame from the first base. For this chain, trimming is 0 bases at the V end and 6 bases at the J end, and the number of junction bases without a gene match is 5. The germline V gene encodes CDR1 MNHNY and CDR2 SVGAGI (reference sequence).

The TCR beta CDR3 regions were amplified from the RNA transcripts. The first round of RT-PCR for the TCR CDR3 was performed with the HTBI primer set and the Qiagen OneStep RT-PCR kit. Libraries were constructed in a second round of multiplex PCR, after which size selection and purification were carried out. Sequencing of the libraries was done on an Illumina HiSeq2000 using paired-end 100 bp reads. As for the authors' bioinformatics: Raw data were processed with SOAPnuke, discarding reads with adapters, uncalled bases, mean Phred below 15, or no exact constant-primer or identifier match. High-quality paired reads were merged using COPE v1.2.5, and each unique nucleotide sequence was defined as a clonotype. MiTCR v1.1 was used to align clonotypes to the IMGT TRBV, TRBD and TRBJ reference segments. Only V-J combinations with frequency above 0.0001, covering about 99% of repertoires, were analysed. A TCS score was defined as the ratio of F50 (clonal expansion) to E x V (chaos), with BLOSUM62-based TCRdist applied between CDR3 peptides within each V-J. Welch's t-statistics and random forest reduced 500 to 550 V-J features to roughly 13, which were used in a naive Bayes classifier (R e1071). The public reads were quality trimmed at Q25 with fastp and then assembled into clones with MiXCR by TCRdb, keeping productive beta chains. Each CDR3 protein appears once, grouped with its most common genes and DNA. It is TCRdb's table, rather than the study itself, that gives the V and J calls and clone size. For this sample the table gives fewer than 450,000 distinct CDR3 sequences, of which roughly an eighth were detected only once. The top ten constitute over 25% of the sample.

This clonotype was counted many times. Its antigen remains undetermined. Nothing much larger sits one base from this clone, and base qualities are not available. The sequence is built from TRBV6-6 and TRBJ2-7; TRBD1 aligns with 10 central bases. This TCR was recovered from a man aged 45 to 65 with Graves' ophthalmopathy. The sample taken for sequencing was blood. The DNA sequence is TGTGCCAGCAGTTACTCAAGACAGGGGGCTCTCGAGCAGTACTTC. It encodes CASSYSRQGALEQYF.